A selection of T cell receptor beta chains follows, all from one sample in a study of T cells in localized non-small cell lung cancer. Sequencing was performed with immunoSEQ multiplex PCR; in TCRdb, only in-frame clones are kept and a portion is missing. The sample records approximately 43,000 clones, 85% to 90% being singletons. Sequences were derived from peripheral blood, sampled before any cancer treatment. These receptors all come from a female donor over 55 with stage I squamous cell lung carcinoma. The CDR3 runs from the conserved cysteine through the conserved F or W. The order of the fields is clone size, V gene, J gene, D gene, CDR3 DNA, CDR3 protein. A D gene is named only where the DNA matches it firmly. Expanded clones get a size class; other rows say once, few or many, or leave the size out.

abundance: NA
v_gene: TRBV19
j_gene: TRBJ1-1
d_gene: NA
CDR3nt: TGTGCCAGTACTCGCGGGGGCGCGGGTACTGAAGCTTTCTTT
CDR3aa: CASTRGGAGTEAFF

abundance: NA
v_gene: TRBV19
j_gene: TRBJ2-2
d_gene: TRBD1
CDR3nt: TGTGCCAGTAGTACGCAGACAGGGGGCAACACCGGGGAGCTGTTTTTT
CDR3aa: CASSTQTGGNTGELFF

abundance: NA
v_gene: TRBV7-6
j_gene: TRBJ2-5
d_gene: TRBD1
CDR3nt: TGTGCCAGCAGCTTGTCGGGACAGATCCAAGAGACCCAGTACTTC
CDR3aa: CASSLSGQIQETQYF

abundance: NA
v_gene: TRBV7-9
j_gene: TRBJ1-2
d_gene: NA
CDR3nt: TGTGCCAGCAGCCGACAGGAGATCTATGGCTACACCTTC
CDR3aa: CASSRQEIYGYTF

abundance: NA
v_gene: TRBV4-2
j_gene: TRBJ2-3
d_gene: NA
CDR3nt: TGTGCCAGCAGCCAGCAGGCTAGCGGCACAGATACGCAGTATTTT
CDR3aa: CASSQQASGTDTQYF

abundance: once
v_gene: TRBV7-2
j_gene: TRBJ1-4
d_gene: NA
CDR3nt: TGTGCCAGCAGCTTAGATATTACAGGGTTGAATGAAAAACTGTTTTTT
CDR3aa: CASSLDITGLNEKLFF

abundance: NA
v_gene: TRBV5-6
j_gene: TRBJ2-1
d_gene: NA
CDR3nt: TGTGCCAGCAGCTTGCGGGGGGCCTATGAGCAGTTCTTC
CDR3aa: CASSLRGAYEQFF

abundance: NA
v_gene: TRBV9
j_gene: TRBJ2-5
d_gene: NA
CDR3nt: TGTGCCAGCAGCGTAGGGCATTCGTACCAAGAGACCCAGTACTTC
CDR3aa: CASSVGHSYQETQYF

abundance: NA
v_gene: TRBV6-6
j_gene: TRBJ1-3
d_gene: NA
CDR3nt: TGTGCCAGCAGTTTCGCGGGGTCCGGAAACACCATATATTTT
CDR3aa: CASSFAGSGNTIYF

abundance: NA
v_gene: TRBV27
j_gene: TRBJ2-6
d_gene: NA
CDR3nt: TGTGCCAGCAGTTCCACGAGCCCGGGGGCCAACGTCCTGACTTTC
CDR3aa: CASSSTSPGANVLTF

abundance: NA
v_gene: TRBV4-3
j_gene: TRBJ2-3
d_gene: NA
CDR3nt: TGCGCCAGCAGCCAAGAACGAGGGGGGTGGAGGGCAGATACGCAGTATTTT
CDR3aa: CASSQERGGWRADTQYF

abundance: NA
v_gene: TRBV6-1
j_gene: TRBJ1-2
d_gene: NA
CDR3nt: TGTGCCAGCAGTGAAGCAAATTTTGTAGACATTCGCGGCTACACCTTC
CDR3aa: CASSEANFVDIRGYTF

abundance: NA
v_gene: TRBV7-8
j_gene: TRBJ1-1
d_gene: NA
CDR3nt: TGTGCCAGCAGCTTTGTGGACCCGAGGAACACTGAAGCTTTCTTT
CDR3aa: CASSFVDPRNTEAFF

abundance: NA
v_gene: TRBV19
j_gene: TRBJ1-1
d_gene: NA
CDR3nt: TGTGCCAGTGGGAGGGGAGTCAACACTGAAGCTTTCTTT
CDR3aa: CASGRGVNTEAFF

abundance: NA
v_gene: TRBV4-1
j_gene: TRBJ1-4
d_gene: NA
CDR3nt: TGCGCCAGCAGCCAACGGGAACTCGGCGGTAATGAAAAACTGTTTTTT
CDR3aa: CASSQRELGGNEKLFF

abundance: NA
v_gene: TRBV7-2
j_gene: TRBJ2-5
d_gene: NA
CDR3nt: TGTGCCAGCAGCCGGGACACGGTTCGTGCGGAGACCCAGTACTTC
CDR3aa: CASSRDTVRAETQYF

abundance: once
v_gene: TRBV5-5
j_gene: TRBJ2-7
d_gene: TRBD1
CDR3nt: TGTGCCAGCAGCTTACTTGACAGGGACCCCTACGAGCAGTACTTC
CDR3aa: CASSLLDRDPYEQYF

abundance: NA
v_gene: TRBV13
j_gene: TRBJ2-1
d_gene: NA
CDR3nt: TGTGCCAGCCGATGGCTAGCGAGCTCCTACAATGAGCAGTTCTTC
CDR3aa: CASRWLASSYNEQFF

abundance: once
v_gene: TRBV6-5
j_gene: TRBJ1-5
d_gene: NA
CDR3nt: TGTGCCAGCAGCTTGGACGGCTCCAATCAGCCCCAGCATTTT
CDR3aa: CASSLDGSNQPQHF

abundance: NA
v_gene: TRBV18
j_gene: TRBJ1-1
d_gene: NA
CDR3nt: TGTGCCAGCTCACCTACCGGCGACACTGAAGCTTTCTTT
CDR3aa: CASSPTGDTEAFF

abundance: once
v_gene: TRBV7-2
j_gene: TRBJ2-5
d_gene: NA
CDR3nt: TGTGCCAGCAGCTTAGCCGGCGGAGGGGAGACCCAGTACTTC
CDR3aa: CASSLAGGGETQYF

abundance: NA
v_gene: TRBV7-9
j_gene: TRBJ2-2
d_gene: NA
CDR3nt: TGTGCCAGCAGTCCGACCCCCTCGTCCGCTCCCGGGGAGCTGTTTTTT
CDR3aa: CASSPTPSSAPGELFF

abundance: NA
v_gene: TRBV6-6
j_gene: TRBJ1-2
d_gene: TRBD1
CDR3nt: TGTGCCAGCCGTACAGGGGACGGCTACACCTTC
CDR3aa: CASRTGDGYTF

abundance: NA
v_gene: TRBV18
j_gene: TRBJ2-7
d_gene: NA
CDR3nt: TGTGCCAGCTCAGATTCCTACGAGCAGTACTTC
CDR3aa: CASSDSYEQYF

abundance: NA
v_gene: TRBV6-6
j_gene: TRBJ2-1
d_gene: NA
CDR3nt: TGTGCCAGCAGTTCCCAGAGCAGGGTTGCATACAATGAGCAGTTCTTC
CDR3aa: CASSSQSRVAYNEQFF

abundance: NA
v_gene: TRBV2
j_gene: TRBJ2-7
d_gene: NA
CDR3nt: TGTGCCAGCAGTCCCGGGGAAAGCTACGAGCAGTACTTC
CDR3aa: CASSPGESYEQYF

abundance: NA
v_gene: TRBV5-4
j_gene: TRBJ2-2
d_gene: TRBD2
CDR3nt: TGTGCCAGCAGCGGGGGACTAGCGGTGAACACCGGGGAGCTGTTTTTT
CDR3aa: CASSGGLAVNTGELFF

abundance: NA
v_gene: TRBV27
j_gene: TRBJ2-7
d_gene: TRBD1
CDR3nt: TGTGCCAGCAGTTTATCTCGGGTGACAGGGGCGGCCGAGCAGTACTTC
CDR3aa: CASSLSRVTGAAEQYF

abundance: NA
v_gene: TRBV23-1
j_gene: TRBJ2-3
d_gene: TRBD1
CDR3nt: TGCGCCAGCAGTCAACCACACATGGGGACCACAGGGGCCCTAGTTGGCGTCGCGCAGTATTTT
CDR3aa: CASSQPHMGTTGALVGVAQYF

abundance: NA
v_gene: TRBV7-2
j_gene: TRBJ2-7
d_gene: NA
CDR3nt: TGTGCCAGCAGCCGCCAGCTCCCCTACGAGCAGTACTTC
CDR3aa: CASSRQLPYEQYF

abundance: NA
v_gene: TRBV9
j_gene: TRBJ2-5
d_gene: TRBD2
CDR3nt: TGTGCCAGCAGCGTAGGACTAGCGGGAGGTCAAGAGACCCAGTACTTC
CDR3aa: CASSVGLAGGQETQYF

abundance: NA
v_gene: TRBV5-4
j_gene: TRBJ2-3
d_gene: NA
CDR3nt: TGTGCCAGCAGACATGCTAGTGGGGATCGAGATACGCAGTATTTT
CDR3aa: CASRHASGDRDTQYF

abundance: NA
v_gene: TRBV19
j_gene: TRBJ1-5
d_gene: TRBD1
CDR3nt: TGTGCCAGTAGTGAACAGGGGAACAATCAGCCCCAGCATTTT
CDR3aa: CASSEQGNNQPQHF

abundance: NA
v_gene: TRBV10-1
j_gene: TRBJ2-3
d_gene: TRBD2
CDR3nt: TGCGCCAGCAGTGAAGCAGCGGGAGAGGTAGATACGCAGTATTTT
CDR3aa: CASSEAAGEVDTQYF

abundance: NA
v_gene: TRBV5-4
j_gene: TRBJ1-2
d_gene: NA
CDR3nt: TGTGCCAGCAGCTTGGACGGGAGCTATGGCTACACCTTC
CDR3aa: CASSLDGSYGYTF

abundance: NA
v_gene: TRBV29-1
j_gene: TRBJ1-2
d_gene: TRBD1
CDR3nt: TGCAGCGGGAGAGCGCCGGGACAGGGCGGCTACACCTTC
CDR3aa: CSGRAPGQGGYTF

abundance: NA
v_gene: TRBV5-1
j_gene: TRBJ1-5
d_gene: NA
CDR3nt: TGCGCCAGCAGCTTAACGGGGGGCAATCAGCCCCAGCATTTT
CDR3aa: CASSLTGGNQPQHF

abundance: NA
v_gene: TRBV15
j_gene: TRBJ1-5
d_gene: TRBD1
CDR3nt: TGTGCCACCAGCATGCGGACAGGTCAGCCCCAGCATTTT
CDR3aa: CATSMRTGQPQHF

abundance: NA
v_gene: TRBV7-3
j_gene: TRBJ2-6
d_gene: NA
CDR3nt: TGTGCCAGCAGCTCCCGGACGGGGTCTCTGGGGGCCAACGTCCTGACTTTC
CDR3aa: CASSSRTGSLGANVLTF

abundance: NA
v_gene: TRBV19
j_gene: TRBJ2-5
d_gene: TRBD2
CDR3nt: TGTGCCAGTAGCGGGAGGGCCCGGGAGACCCAGTACTTC
CDR3aa: CASSGRARETQYF

abundance: NA
v_gene: TRBV11-3
j_gene: TRBJ1-2
d_gene: NA
CDR3nt: TGTGCCAGCAGCTTAGAGGGGGGTTATGGCTACACCTTC
CDR3aa: CASSLEGGYGYTF

abundance: NA
v_gene: TRBV19
j_gene: TRBJ1-2
d_gene: NA
CDR3nt: TGTGCCAGTAGCATGGACGTCCGCTATGGCTACACCTTC
CDR3aa: CASSMDVRYGYTF

abundance: NA
v_gene: TRBV7-9
j_gene: TRBJ1-1
d_gene: TRBD1
CDR3nt: TGTGCCAGCAGCCAACAGGGGTCTAACACTGAAGCTTTCTTT
CDR3aa: CASSQQGSNTEAFF

abundance: NA
v_gene: TRBV5-4
j_gene: TRBJ2-1
d_gene: NA
CDR3nt: TGTGCCAGCAGCTTTAATGACAATGAGCAGTTCTTC
CDR3aa: CASSFNDNEQFF

abundance: NA
v_gene: TRBV6-5
j_gene: TRBJ1-2
d_gene: NA
CDR3nt: TGTGCCAGCAGCCGCATTTCCCACTATGGCTACACCTTC
CDR3aa: CASSRISHYGYTF

abundance: NA
v_gene: TRBV15
j_gene: TRBJ2-2
d_gene: TRBD2
CDR3nt: TGTGCCACCAGCAGAGCGGGAGGTAACACCGGGGAGCTGTTTTTT
CDR3aa: CATSRAGGNTGELFF

abundance: NA
v_gene: TRBV18
j_gene: TRBJ2-2
d_gene: NA
CDR3nt: TGTGCCAGTAGCAGAGGAGCCGGGAACGCGTTCGGGGAGCTGTTTTTT
CDR3aa: CASSRGAGNAFGELFF

abundance: NA
v_gene: TRBV7-9
j_gene: TRBJ2-3
d_gene: NA
CDR3nt: TGTGCCAGCAGCTGGGGAGATTCTGGGACAGATACGCAGTATTTT
CDR3aa: CASSWGDSGTDTQYF

abundance: NA
v_gene: TRBV19
j_gene: TRBJ1-5
d_gene: NA
CDR3nt: TGTGCCAGTAGTATAGTGCAAGATAGCAATCAGCCCCAGCATTTT
CDR3aa: CASSIVQDSNQPQHF

abundance: NA
v_gene: TRBV2
j_gene: TRBJ2-7
d_gene: NA
CDR3nt: TGTGCCAGCAGTACGGGTTACGAGCAGTACTTC
CDR3aa: CASSTGYEQYF